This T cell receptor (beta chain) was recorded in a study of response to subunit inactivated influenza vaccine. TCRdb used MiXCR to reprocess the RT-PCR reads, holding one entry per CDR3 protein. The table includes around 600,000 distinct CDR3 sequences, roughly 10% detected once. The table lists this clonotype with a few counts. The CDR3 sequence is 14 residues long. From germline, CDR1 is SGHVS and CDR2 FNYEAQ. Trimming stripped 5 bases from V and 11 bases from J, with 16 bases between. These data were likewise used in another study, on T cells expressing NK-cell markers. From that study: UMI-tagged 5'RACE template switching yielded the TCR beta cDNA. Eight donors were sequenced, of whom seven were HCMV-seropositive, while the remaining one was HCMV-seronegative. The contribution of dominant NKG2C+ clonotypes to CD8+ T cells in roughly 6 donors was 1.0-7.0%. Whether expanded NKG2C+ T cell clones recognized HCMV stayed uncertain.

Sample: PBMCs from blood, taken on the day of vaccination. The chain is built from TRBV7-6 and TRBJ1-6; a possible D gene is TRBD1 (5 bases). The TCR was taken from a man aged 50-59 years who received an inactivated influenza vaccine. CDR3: CASSPQGNGTPLHF. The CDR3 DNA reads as TGTGCCAGCAGCCCGCAGGGTAACGGGACACCCCTCCACTTT.